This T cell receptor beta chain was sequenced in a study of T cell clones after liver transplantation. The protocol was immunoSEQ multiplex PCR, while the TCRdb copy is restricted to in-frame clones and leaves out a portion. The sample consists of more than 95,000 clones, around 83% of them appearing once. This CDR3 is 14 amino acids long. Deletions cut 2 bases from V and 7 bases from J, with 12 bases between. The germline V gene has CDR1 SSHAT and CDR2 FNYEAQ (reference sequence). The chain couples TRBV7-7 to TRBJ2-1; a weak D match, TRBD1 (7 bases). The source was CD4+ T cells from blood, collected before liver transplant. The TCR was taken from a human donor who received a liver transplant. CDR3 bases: TGTGCCAGCAGCTTATCTCCAGGGGGGAATGAGCAGTTCTTC. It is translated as CASSLSPGGNEQFF.